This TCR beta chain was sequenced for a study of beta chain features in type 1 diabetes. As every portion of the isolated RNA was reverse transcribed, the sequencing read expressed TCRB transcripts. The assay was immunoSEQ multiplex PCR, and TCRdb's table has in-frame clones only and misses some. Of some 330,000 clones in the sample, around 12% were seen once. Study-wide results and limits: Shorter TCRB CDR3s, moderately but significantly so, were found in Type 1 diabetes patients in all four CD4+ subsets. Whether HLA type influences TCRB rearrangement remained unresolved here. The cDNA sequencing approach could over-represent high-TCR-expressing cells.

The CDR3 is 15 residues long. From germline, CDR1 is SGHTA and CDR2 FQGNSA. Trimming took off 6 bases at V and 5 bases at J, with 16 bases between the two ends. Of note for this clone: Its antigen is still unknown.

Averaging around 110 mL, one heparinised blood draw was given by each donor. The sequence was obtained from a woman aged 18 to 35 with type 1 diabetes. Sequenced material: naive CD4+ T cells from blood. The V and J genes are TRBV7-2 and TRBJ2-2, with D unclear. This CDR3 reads CASRSSSPFTGELFF. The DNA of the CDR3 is TGTGCCAGCAGATCCTCCTCTCCCTTTACCGGGGAGCTGTTTTTT.